This TCR beta chain was identified during a study of blood T cell repertoires in COVID-19. Using immunoSEQ multiplex PCR, the repertoire was profiled, and TCRdb retains in-frame clones only, with some absent. The table lists tens of thousands of clones, around 86% of them singletons. This clone has only a few counts. Sample: peripheral blood. This clonotype was sampled from a man aged 80 or over with active or convalescent COVID-19.

Written as DNA, the CDR3 is TGTGCCAGCAGCTTAGTGGGACAGACCTCCTACAATGAGCAGTTCTTC. Residues: CASSLVGQTSYNEQFF. The V and J genes are TRBV11-2 and TRBJ2-1, with 7 nucleotides matching TRBD1. This CDR3 spans 16 amino acids. Germline CDR1 reads SGHAT; CDR2 reads FQNNGV. The V gene end was trimmed by 1 base and the J gene end by 0 bases; junction bases not matched to a gene: 3.